Shown below are 9 T cell receptor beta chains from a single sample sequenced in a study of cytomegalovirus exposure and HLA in healthy donors. Profiled with immunoSEQ multiplex PCR; TCRdb holds only in-frame clones, not every one. The repertoire holds around 150,000 clones, around nine tenths seen once, with under 13% in the top ten. The specimen sequenced was PBMCs. The receptors originated from a woman between 18 and 30 years old in good health and CMV-seropositive.

This sequence joins TRBV7-9 and TRBJ2-1; D call uncertain. The CDR3 spans 12 residues. Germline V gene data show CDR1 as SEHNR and CDR2 as FQNEAQ (reference sequence). V was shortened by 5 bases and J by 5 bases, with 7 bases between the two germline ends. The DNA of the CDR3 is TGTGCCAGCAGCCCGGTACACAATGAGCAGTTCTTC. It translates to CASSPVHNEQFF.

The chain combines TRBV30 with TRBJ2-3, with D unresolved. The germline V and J ends were trimmed by 2 bases and 2 bases, with 2 bases remaining between them. Germline V lookup: CDR1 GTSNPN, CDR2 SVGIG (reference sequence). The CDR3 spans 11 residues. CDR3 DNA: TGTGCCTGGAGTCACACAGATACGCAGTATTTT. Encoded protein: CAWSHTDTQYF.

The chain joins TRBV7-3 to TRBJ2-7, with 9 bases matching TRBD2. CDR1 is SGHTA and CDR2 is FQGTGA in the germline V gene. With 2 bases clipped from V and 0 bases from J, the junction kept 2 bases outside the gene matches. CDR3 size: 15 residues. The CDR3 sequence: CASSLAGGPSYEQYF. CDR3 DNA sequence: TGTGCCAGCAGCTTAGCGGGAGGGCCCTCCTACGAGCAGTACTTC.

The V and J genes are TRBV6-1 and TRBJ1-5; 7 bases fit TRBD1. Germline CDR1 reads MNHNS; CDR2 reads SASEGT. CDR3 length: 14 amino acids. V lost 4 bases, J lost 4 bases, and 4 bases stayed unmatched. The chain's CDR3 is CASSVQTGNQPQHF. Written as DNA, the CDR3 is TGTGCCAGCAGTGTTCAGACAGGGAATCAGCCCCAGCATTTT.

The chain joins TRBV19 to TRBJ1-2, with 11 bases lining up with TRBD1. This CDR3 region has 15 residues. The V segment lost 5 bases and the J segment 8 bases; nucleotides outside the gene matches: 10. Germline CDR1 LNHDA, CDR2 SQIVND (reference sequence). CDR3 protein: CASSPKDRGRRGYTF. DNA for the CDR3: TGTGCCAGTAGTCCAAAGGACAGGGGGCGAAGAGGCTACACCTTC.

This clone was observed a single time. This chain joins TRBV28 and TRBJ2-3; 10 nucleotides agree with TRBD1. V lost 6 bases, J lost 6 bases, and 6 bases stayed unmatched. The CDR3 is 14 residues long. The V gene's germline CDR1 is MDHEN and CDR2 SYDVKM. The CDR3 protein is CASSPGTGVDTQYF. The CDR3 nucleotides read TGTGCCAGCAGCCCCGGGACAGGGGTGGATACGCAGTATTTT.

This chain joins TRBV2 and TRBJ2-2; TRBD1 matches at 8 bases. The ends lost 8 bases at V and 5 bases at J; junction bases unmatched: 10. Germline V gene sequence: CDR1 SNHLY, CDR2 FYNNEI. This CDR3 has 15 amino acids. In nucleotides, the CDR3 is TGTGCCAGCGGGCTCCGCGACAGGGGAACCGGGGAGCTGTTTTTT. It is translated as CASGLRDRGTGELFF.

J is TRBJ2-3 and V is TRBV13, with 12 bases identical to TRBD2. The CDR3 is 16 amino acids. V was pared by 5 bases and J by 2 bases, with 5 bases of the junction left unmatched. Per the germline V gene, CDR1 is PRHDT and CDR2 is FYEKMQ (reference sequence). The CDR3 loop reads CASSPTSGGPTDTQYF. The CDR3 region has the DNA TGTGCCAGCAGCCCGACTAGCGGGGGACCCACAGATACGCAGTATTTT.

This sequence joins TRBV10-3 and TRBJ2-5, with TRBD2 identical over 8 bases. The CDR3 runs to 13 residues. The germline CDR1 and CDR2 sequences are ENHRY and SYGVKD. With 7 bases clipped from V and 4 bases from J, the junction kept 5 bases outside the gene matches. Here the CDR3 DNA reads TGTGCCATCACCCCCAGCGGGGGAGAGACCCAGTACTTC. It encodes CAITPSGGETQYF.